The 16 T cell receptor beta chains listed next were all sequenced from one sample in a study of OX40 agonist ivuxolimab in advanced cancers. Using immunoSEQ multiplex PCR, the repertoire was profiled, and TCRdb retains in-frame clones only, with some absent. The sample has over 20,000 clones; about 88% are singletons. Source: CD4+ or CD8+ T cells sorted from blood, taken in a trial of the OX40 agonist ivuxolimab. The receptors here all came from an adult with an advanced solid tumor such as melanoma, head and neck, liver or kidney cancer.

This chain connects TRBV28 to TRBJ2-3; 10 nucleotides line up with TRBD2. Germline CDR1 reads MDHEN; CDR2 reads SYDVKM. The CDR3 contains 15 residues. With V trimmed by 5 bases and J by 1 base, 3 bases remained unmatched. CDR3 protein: CASSPLAGGTDTQYF. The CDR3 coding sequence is TGTGCCAGCAGTCCCCTAGCGGGGGGCACAGATACGCAGTATTTT.

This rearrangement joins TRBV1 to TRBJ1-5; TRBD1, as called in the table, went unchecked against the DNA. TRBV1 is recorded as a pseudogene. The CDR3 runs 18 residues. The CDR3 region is CTSSHSKRRGYSNQPQHF. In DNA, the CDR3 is TGCACCAGCAGCCACAGTAAGCGCAGGGGCTATAGCAATCAGCCCCAGCATTTT.

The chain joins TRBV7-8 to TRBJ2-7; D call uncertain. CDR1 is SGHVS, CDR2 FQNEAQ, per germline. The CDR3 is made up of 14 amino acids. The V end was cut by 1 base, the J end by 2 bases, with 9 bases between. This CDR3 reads CASSLERLTYEQYF. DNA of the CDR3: TGTGCCAGCAGCTTAGAACGCCTCACCTACGAGCAGTACTTC.

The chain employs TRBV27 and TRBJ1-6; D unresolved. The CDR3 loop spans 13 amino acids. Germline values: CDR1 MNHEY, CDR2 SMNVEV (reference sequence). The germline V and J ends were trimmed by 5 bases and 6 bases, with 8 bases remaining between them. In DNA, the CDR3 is TGTGCCAGCAGTCCTCATTCTAATTCACCCCTCCACTTT. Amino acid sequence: CASSPHSNSPLHF.

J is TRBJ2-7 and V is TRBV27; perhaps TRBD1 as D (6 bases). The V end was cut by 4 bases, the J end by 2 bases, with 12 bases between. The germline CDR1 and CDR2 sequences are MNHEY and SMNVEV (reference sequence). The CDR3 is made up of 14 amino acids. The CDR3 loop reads CASSSSDSPYEQYF. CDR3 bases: TGTGCCAGCAGTTCCTCGGACAGCCCCTACGAGCAGTACTTC.

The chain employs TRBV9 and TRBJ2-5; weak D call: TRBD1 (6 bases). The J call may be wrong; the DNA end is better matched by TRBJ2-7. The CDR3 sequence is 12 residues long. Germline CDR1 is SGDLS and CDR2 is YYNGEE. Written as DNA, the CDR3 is TGTGCCAGCAGCGAGGCAGGGGACGAGCAGTACTTC. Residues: CASSEAGDEQYF.

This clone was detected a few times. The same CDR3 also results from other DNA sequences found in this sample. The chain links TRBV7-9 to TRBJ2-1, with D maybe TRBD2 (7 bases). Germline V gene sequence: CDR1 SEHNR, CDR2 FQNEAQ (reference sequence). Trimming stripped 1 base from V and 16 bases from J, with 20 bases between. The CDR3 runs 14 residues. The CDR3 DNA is TGTGCCAGCAGCTTAGGCGGGGGCGGGATGGACGTATTCTTC. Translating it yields CASSLGGGGMDVFF. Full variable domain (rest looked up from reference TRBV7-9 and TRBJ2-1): DTGVSQNPRHKITKRGQNVTFRCDPISEHNRLYWYRQTLGQGPEFLTYFQNEAQLEKSRLLSDRFSAERPKGSFSTLEIQRTEQGDSAMYLCASSLGGGGMDVFFGPGTRLTVL.

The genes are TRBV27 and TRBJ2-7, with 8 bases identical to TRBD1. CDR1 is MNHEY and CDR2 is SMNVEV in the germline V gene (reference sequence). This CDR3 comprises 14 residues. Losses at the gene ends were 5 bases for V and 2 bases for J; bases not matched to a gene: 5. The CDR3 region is CASSPGQGAYEQYF. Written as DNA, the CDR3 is TGTGCCAGCAGTCCCGGACAGGGAGCCTACGAGCAGTACTTC.

DNA for the CDR3: TGTGCCTGGAGGGGAGGACCGGGACCGTTCTACGAGCAGTACTTC. Translated, it gives CAWRGGPGPFYEQYF. The V call is TRBV30, the J call TRBJ2-7; a weak D match, TRBD2 (6 bases). This CDR3 comprises 15 residues. Germline lookup yields CDR1 GTSNPN and CDR2 SVGIG (reference sequence). The V and J ends lost 3 bases and 3 bases respectively, with 18 bases between them.

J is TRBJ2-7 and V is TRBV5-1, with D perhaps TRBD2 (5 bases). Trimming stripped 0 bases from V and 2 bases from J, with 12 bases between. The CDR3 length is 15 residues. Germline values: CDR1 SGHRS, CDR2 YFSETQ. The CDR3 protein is CASSLGAGNTYEQYF. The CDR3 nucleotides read TGCGCCAGCAGCTTGGGGGCCGGGAATACCTACGAGCAGTACTTC. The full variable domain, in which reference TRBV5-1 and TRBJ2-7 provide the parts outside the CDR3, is KAGVTQTPRYLIKTRGQQVTLSCSPISGHRSVSWYQQTPGQGLQFLFEYFSETQRNKGNFPGRFSGRQFSNSRSEMNVSTLELGDSALYLCASSLGAGNTYEQYFGPGTRLTVT.

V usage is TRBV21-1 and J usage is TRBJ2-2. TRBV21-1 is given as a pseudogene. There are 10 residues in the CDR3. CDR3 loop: CARGTEELFF. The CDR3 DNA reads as TGTGCCAGGGGGACGGAGGAGCTGTTTTTT.

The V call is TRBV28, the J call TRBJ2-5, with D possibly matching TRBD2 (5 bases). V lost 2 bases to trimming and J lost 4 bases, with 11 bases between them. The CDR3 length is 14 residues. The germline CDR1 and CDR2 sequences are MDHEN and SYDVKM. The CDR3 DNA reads TGTGCCAGCAGTTTAGAGGGCGGGTTAGAGACCCAGTACTTC. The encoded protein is CASSLEGGLETQYF.

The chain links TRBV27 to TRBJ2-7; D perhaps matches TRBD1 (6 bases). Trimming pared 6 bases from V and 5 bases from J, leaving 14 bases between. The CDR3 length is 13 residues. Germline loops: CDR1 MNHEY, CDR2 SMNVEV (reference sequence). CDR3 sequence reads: CASRAEGDNEQYF. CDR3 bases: TGTGCCAGCAGGGCGGAAGGGGACAACGAGCAGTACTTC.

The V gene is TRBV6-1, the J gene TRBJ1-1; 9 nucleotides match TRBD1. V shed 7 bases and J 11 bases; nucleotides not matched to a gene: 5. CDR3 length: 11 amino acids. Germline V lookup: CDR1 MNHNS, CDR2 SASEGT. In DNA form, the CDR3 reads TGTGCCAGCATTGGACAGGGGTTGGCTTTCTTT. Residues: CASIGQGLAFF.

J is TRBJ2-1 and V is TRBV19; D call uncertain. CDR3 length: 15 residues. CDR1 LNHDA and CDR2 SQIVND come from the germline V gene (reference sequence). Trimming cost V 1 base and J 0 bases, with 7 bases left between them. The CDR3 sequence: CASSIGPSSYNEQFF. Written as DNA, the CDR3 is TGTGCCAGTAGTATAGGGCCTAGCTCCTACAATGAGCAGTTCTTC.

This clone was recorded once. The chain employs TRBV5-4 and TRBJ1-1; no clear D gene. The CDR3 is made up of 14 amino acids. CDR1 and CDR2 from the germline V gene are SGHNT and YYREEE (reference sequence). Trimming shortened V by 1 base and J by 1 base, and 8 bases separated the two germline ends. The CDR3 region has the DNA TGTGCCAGCAGCTTGCGTGGCGGGAACACTGAAGCTTTCTTT. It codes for CASSLRGGNTEAFF.